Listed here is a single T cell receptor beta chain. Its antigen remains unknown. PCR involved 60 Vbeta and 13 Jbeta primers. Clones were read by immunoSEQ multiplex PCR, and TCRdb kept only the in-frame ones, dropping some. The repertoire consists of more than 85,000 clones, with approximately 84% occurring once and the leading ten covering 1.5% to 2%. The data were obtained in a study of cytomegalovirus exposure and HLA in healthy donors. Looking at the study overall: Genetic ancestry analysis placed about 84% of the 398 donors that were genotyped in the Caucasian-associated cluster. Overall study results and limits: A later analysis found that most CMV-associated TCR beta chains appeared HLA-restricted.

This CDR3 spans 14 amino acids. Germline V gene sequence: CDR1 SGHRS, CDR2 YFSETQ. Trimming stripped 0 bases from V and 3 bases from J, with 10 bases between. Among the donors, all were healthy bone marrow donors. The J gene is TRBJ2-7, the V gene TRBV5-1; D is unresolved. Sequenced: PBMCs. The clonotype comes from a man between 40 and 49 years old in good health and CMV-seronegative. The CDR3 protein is CASSLGPPGYEQYF. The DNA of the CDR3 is TGCGCCAGCAGCTTGGGACCGCCGGGCTACGAGCAGTACTTC.